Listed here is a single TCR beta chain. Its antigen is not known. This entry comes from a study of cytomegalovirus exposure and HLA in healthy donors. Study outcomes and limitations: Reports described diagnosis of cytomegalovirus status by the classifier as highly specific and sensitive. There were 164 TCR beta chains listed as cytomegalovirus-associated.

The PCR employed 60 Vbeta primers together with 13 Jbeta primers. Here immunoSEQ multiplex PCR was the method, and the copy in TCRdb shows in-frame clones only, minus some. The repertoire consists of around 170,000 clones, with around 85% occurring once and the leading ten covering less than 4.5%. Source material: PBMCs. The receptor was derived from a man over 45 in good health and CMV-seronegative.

The CDR3 here is CASSKDGTETGNTIYF. CDR3 DNA: TGTGCCAGCTCAAAAGATGGGACAGAAACCGGAAACACCATATATTTT. The chain carries TRBV18 and TRBJ1-3; 7 positions agree with TRBD1. In germline, CDR1 is KGHSH, CDR2 LQKENI. The CDR3 runs to 16 residues. Trimming took 5 bases from V and 4 from J; bases not matched to a gene: 11.